The 19 T cell receptor beta chains below all came from one sample that was sequenced in a study of blood T cell repertoires in COVID-19. Assay used: immunoSEQ multiplex PCR; TCRdb lists only in-frame clones, some missing. The data show some 21,000 clones, around 81% seen once. The material sequenced was peripheral blood. The source is a man aged 55 to 70 with active COVID-19.

This clone occurred a few times. This rearrangement joins TRBV29-1 to TRBJ2-7; 7 nucleotides line up with TRBD1. This CDR3 has 14 residues. V shed 4 bases, J shed 2 bases, and the junction held 8 bases outside the gene matches. Germline assignment: CDR1 SQVTM and CDR2 ANQGSEA. CDR3 sequence: CSVAEGQDTYEQYF. Here the CDR3 DNA reads TGCAGCGTTGCGGAAGGACAGGATACCTACGAGCAGTACTTC.

The V call is TRBV6-2 or TRBV6-3, the J call TRBJ2-3, with a possible D match to TRBD1 (5 bases). Trimming pared 4 bases from V and 3 bases from J, leaving 11 bases between. CDR3 size: 14 residues. Germline V CDR1 and CDR2: MNHEY, SVGEGT. The chain's CDR3 is CASSSREGTDTQYF. In DNA form, the CDR3 reads TGTGCCAGCAGTTCCAGGGAAGGAACAGATACGCAGTATTTT.

The V call is TRBV9, the J call TRBJ2-1, with TRBD2 matching 8 bases. The CDR3 runs 16 residues. J lost 6 bases, V lost 3 bases, and 11 bases had no gene match. Germline V gene lookup returns CDR1 SGDLS and CDR2 YYNGEE. In nucleotides, the CDR3 is TGTGCCAGCAGCGCCTCCCACGCGGGAGGCTTCAATGAGCAGTTCTTC. Protein product: CASSASHAGGFNEQFF.

This sequence joins TRBV3-1 (or the pseudogene TRBV3-2) and TRBJ1-2; D is perhaps TRBD1 (5 bases). Germline V gene lookup returns CDR1 LGHDT and CDR2 YNNKEL (reference sequence). Trimming cost V 3 bases and J 5 bases, with 16 bases left between them. The CDR3 spans 15 residues. This chain's CDR3 is CASSHDGRGVYGYTF. The CDR3 DNA is TGTGCCAGCAGCCACGACGGCCGGGGGGTTTATGGCTACACCTTC.

This clone showed up many times. The CDR3 reads CASSLGSGDYEQYF. The CDR3 bases are TGTGCCAGCAGCTTGGGGAGCGGGGACTACGAGCAGTACTTC. The V gene is TRBV7-8, the J gene TRBJ2-7; 7 nucleotides match TRBD2. The CDR3 runs to 14 residues. Germline CDR1 is SGHVS and CDR2 is FQNEAQ. The V and J ends lost 3 bases and 3 bases, in that order; junction bases with no gene match: 5.

The chain recombines TRBV12-3 or TRBV12-4 with TRBJ2-1; D is undetermined. The CDR3 consists of 11 residues. V was shortened by 6 bases and J by 9 bases, with 9 bases between the two germline ends. CDR3 amino acids: CASSPGREQFF. The CDR3 DNA is TGTGCCAGCAGCCCGGGTCGTGAGCAGTTCTTC.

The chain recombines TRBV10-1 with TRBJ2-7; no clear D gene. Trimming stripped 0 bases from V and 1 base from J, with 7 bases between. The CDR3 runs to 14 residues. CDR1 is WNHNN, CDR2 SYGVQD, per germline (reference sequence). The CDR3 DNA reads TGCGCCAGCAGTGAGTCGGCTAGTTCCTACGAGCAGTACTTC. Translating it yields CASSESASSYEQYF.

This clone was detected a few times. J is TRBJ2-2 and V is TRBV24-1, with D maybe TRBD2 (6 bases). Trimming left V 4 bases short and J 5 bases short, with 19 bases between. The length of the CDR3 is 17 residues. Looked up from germline, CDR1 is KGHDR and CDR2 is SFDVKD. CDR3 DNA: TGTGCCACCAGTGACGGCAGCCGGACGGAGGGAACCGGGGAGCTGTTTTTT. Its translation: CATSDGSRTEGTGELFF.

The CDR3 loop is CASSFGQGTVYGYTF. The CDR3 nucleotides are TGTGCCAGCAGTTTCGGACAGGGGACGGTATATGGCTACACCTTC. The chain carries TRBV27 and TRBJ1-2; 9 positions agree with TRBD1. The CDR3 loop spans 15 amino acids. Germline V gene data show CDR1 as MNHEY and CDR2 as SMNVEV (reference sequence). V dropped 3 bases and J dropped 5; count of bases not matched to a gene: 7.

The chain couples TRBV14 to TRBJ1-1; D perhaps matches TRBD1 (5 bases). The V end was cut by 4 bases, the J end by 0 bases, with 15 bases between. The CDR3 runs 16 residues. In germline, CDR1 is SGHDN, CDR2 FVKESK. The CDR3 is CASSPLGGVMNTEAFF. CDR3 sequence (DNA): TGTGCCAGCAGCCCACTCGGAGGGGTCATGAACACTGAAGCTTTCTTT.

The J gene is TRBJ2-5, the V gene TRBV4-2; TRBD2 is a possible D gene (5 bases). CDR1 and CDR2 (germline): LGHNA, YNFKEQ. Trimming cost V 1 base and J 0 bases, with 15 bases left between them. The length of the CDR3 is 17 residues. CDR3 in DNA: TGTGCCAGCAGCCAAGGGGAGACACTACAACACCAAGAGACCCAGTACTTC. As protein: CASSQGETLQHQETQYF.

The chain carries TRBV7-6 and TRBJ2-1; 15 bases fit TRBD2. Looked up from germline, CDR1 is SGHVS and CDR2 is FNYEAQ. This CDR3 comprises 18 residues. Germline trimming cut 1 base from V and 3 bases from J; bases unmatched to any gene: 4. The CDR3 loop is CASSLEGLAGGRYNEQFF. The CDR3 DNA is TGTGCCAGCAGCTTAGAGGGACTAGCGGGAGGACGCTACAATGAGCAGTTCTTC.

This clone was counted a single time. This chain links TRBV7-9 with TRBJ1-1; D may be TRBD1 (5 bases). V was pared by 4 bases and J by 5 bases, with 26 bases between. The CDR3 extends over 18 amino acids. Germline lookup yields CDR1 SEHNR and CDR2 FQNEAQ (reference sequence). The CDR3 loop reads CASSSNAPQGVRGTEAFF. The CDR3 nucleotides read TGTGCCAGCAGCTCCAACGCACCCCAAGGGGTTCGGGGGACTGAAGCTTTCTTT.

This chain joins TRBV29-1 and TRBJ2-3; 10 bases map to TRBD1. The CDR3 spans 15 residues. Germline CDR1 and CDR2: SQVTM and ANQGSEA. The ends lost 3 bases at V and 4 bases at J; junction bases unmatched: 7. The chain's CDR3 is CSVDGQGVTPDTQYF. The CDR3 DNA is TGCAGCGTTGATGGACAGGGGGTAACCCCAGATACGCAGTATTTT.

The chain couples TRBV28 to TRBJ2-1; 12 bases are shared with TRBD2. Germline values: CDR1 MDHEN, CDR2 SYDVKM. The CDR3 has 20 amino acids. The V segment lost 7 bases and the J segment 0 bases; nucleotides outside the gene matches: 16. CDR3 amino acids: CASTKGVGLAGPSSYNEQFF. CDR3 nucleotide sequence: TGTGCCAGCACCAAGGGGGTGGGACTAGCGGGTCCGAGCTCCTACAATGAGCAGTTCTTC.

This chain connects TRBV10-3 to TRBJ1-2, with TRBD1 matching over 9 bases. The V segment lost 5 bases and the J segment 1 base; nucleotides outside the gene matches: 5. Germline V gives CDR1 ENHRY, CDR2 SYGVKD. This CDR3 is 15 amino acids long. CDR3 sequence (DNA): TGTGCCATCAGTACTCCGGGACAGGGTAACTATGGCTACACCTTC. This encodes CAISTPGQGNYGYTF.

J is TRBJ2-7 and V is TRBV6-2 or TRBV6-3; TRBD2 agrees at 10 bases. The germline CDR1 and CDR2 sequences are MNHEY and SVGEGT. The CDR3 runs 15 residues. The V and J ends lost 5 bases and 4 bases, in that order; junction bases with no gene match: 8. The CDR3 here is CASSPPIAGGYEQYF. The DNA of the CDR3 is TGTGCCAGCAGTCCACCGATAGCGGGGGGTTACGAGCAGTACTTC.

V gene TRBV23-1 combines with J gene TRBJ2-3; D not resolved. TRBV23-1 is placed among ORFs of uncertain function. V was trimmed by 0 bases and J by 1 base, leaving 29 bases between them. CDR3 length: 22 residues. Here the CDR3 reads CASSQSERVAHDTDTRTDTQYF. The CDR3 nucleotides are TGCGCCAGCAGTCAATCGGAACGAGTGGCCCACGACACCGATACTCGCACAGATACGCAGTATTTT.

The chain is built from TRBV7-6 and TRBJ1-3; possibly TRBD1 for D (6 bases). Germline values: CDR1 SGHVS, CDR2 FNYEAQ. The CDR3 spans 16 residues. V was shortened by 5 bases and J by 0 bases, with 14 bases between the two germline ends. Here the CDR3 reads CASSQNRVGSGNTIYF. CDR3 coding DNA: TGTGCCAGCAGCCAAAACAGGGTTGGCTCTGGAAACACCATATATTTT.